These T cell receptor beta chains were read from a single sample in a study of shared clonotypes between healthy human individuals. Profiled with immunoSEQ multiplex PCR; TCRdb holds only in-frame clones, not every one. The sample records about 2.4 million clones, over 85% being singletons. The sample was naive CD4+ T cells from PBMCs. These receptors all come from a man aged 18 to 29 in good health. Some clones in this sample may be carry-over from other donors' samples. CDR3s include the opening cysteine and the closing phenylalanine or tryptophan. The D gene is left open where the match is weak. Not all rows give a size; the values are once, few, many and, for expanded clones, a class.

>TRBV15|.|TRBJ2-4|.
CATSRERLGNIQYF
TGTGCCACCAGCAGAGAGCGCCTGGGAAACATTCAGTACTTC
>TRBV5-1|.|TRBJ2-3|.
CASSTTPGQDTDTQYF
TGCGCCAGCAGCACAACTCCGGGACAAGACACAGATACGCAGTATTTT
>TRBV5-4|.|TRBJ2-7|.
CASSPGGGPYEQYF
TGTGCCAGCAGCCCTGGGGGGGGGCCCTACGAGCAGTACTTC
>TRBV28|.|TRBJ1-2|.
CASSMTTADNYGYTF
TGTGCCAGCAGCATGACTACTGCGGATAACTATGGCTACACCTTC
>TRBV5-1|TRBD1|TRBJ1-2|.
CASSPLGTEAYGYTF
TGCGCCAGCAGCCCTCTGGGGACAGAAGCCTATGGCTACACCTTC
>TRBV29-1|.|TRBJ2-5|.
CSVRWPYKETQYF
TGCAGCGTTCGGTGGCCGTATAAAGAGACCCAGTACTTC
>TRBV4-1|.|TRBJ2-7|.
CASSQIGGALLTYEQYF
TGCGCCAGCAGCCAAATAGGCGGGGCCCTCCTAACCTACGAGCAGTACTTC
>TRBV27|.|TRBJ2-3|.
CASSFPPGSTDTQYF
TGTGCCAGCAGTTTTCCCCCAGGAAGCACAGATACGCAGTATTTT
>TRBV28|.|TRBJ2-7|once
CASSSVLGEQYF
TGTGCCAGCAGTTCCGTATTGGGCGAGCAGTACTTC
>TRBV7-3|TRBD1|TRBJ2-3|.
CASSLLGQGADTQYF
TGTGCCAGCAGCTTATTAGGACAGGGGGCAGATACGCAGTATTTT
>TRBV6-1|.|TRBJ2-2|once
CATAGTGSHTGELFF
TGTGCCACCGCCGGCACCGGGTCCCACACCGGGGAGCTGTTTTTT
>TRBV4-2|TRBD1|TRBJ1-5|few
CASSQATGGADQPQHF
TGTGCCAGCAGCCAGGCCACAGGGGGCGCGGATCAGCCCCAGCATTTT
>TRBV6-1|.|TRBJ2-1|.
CASSVHEGGIYNEQFF
TGTGCCAGCAGTGTCCACGAGGGCGGGATATACAATGAGCAGTTCTTC
>TRBV5-1|TRBD1|TRBJ2-7|.
CASSLLVDRANYEQYF
TGCGCCAGCAGCTTGTTAGTTGACAGGGCGAATTACGAGCAGTACTTC
>TRBV7-2|.|TRBJ2-5|.
CASSLERANPGTQYF
TGTGCCAGCAGCTTAGAGCGGGCCAACCCTGGGACCCAGTACTTC
>TRBV11-2|.|TRBJ2-1|.
CASSARGIRDNEQFF
TGTGCCAGCAGCGCCCGGGGGATTCGGGACAATGAGCAGTTCTTC
>TRBV28|.|TRBJ2-7|.
CASSLLAGSYEQYF
TGTGCCAGCAGTTTATTGGCGGGATCCTACGAGCAGTACTTC